These 31 T cell receptor beta chains were all obtained from the same sample, sequenced in a study of blood T cell repertoires in COVID-19. Libraries were prepared by immunoSEQ multiplex PCR; TCRdb keeps only in-frame clonotypes and omits some of them. Of about 240,000 clones in the sample, roughly four fifths are singletons; the top ten hold about 3.8%. Sequencing was performed on PBMCs or T cells enriched from blood (not recorded which). Source of these receptors: a woman aged 40 to 50 who had been exposed to COVID-19.

This chain uses TRBV19 with TRBJ2-5; 8 bases are a match to TRBD2. The CDR3 is made up of 15 amino acids. J was trimmed by 1 base and V by 4 bases; bases with no gene match: 5. Germline V gene lookup returns CDR1 LNHDA and CDR2 SQIVND (reference sequence). In nucleotides, the CDR3 is TGTGCCAGTAGTAGCGCGGGGGGTACCCAAGAGACCCAGTACTTC. This sequence encodes CASSSAGGTQETQYF.

This rearrangement joins TRBV3-1 (or the pseudogene TRBV3-2) to TRBJ1-2, with D tentatively TRBD1 (6 bases). The CDR3 spans 15 residues. V was shortened by 4 bases and J by 2 bases, with 14 bases between the two germline ends. CDR1 is LGHDT, CDR2 YNNKEL, per germline (reference sequence). CDR3 nucleotide sequence: TGTGCCAGCAGCCGCGAACCACAGGGAAACTATGGCTACACCTTC. As protein: CASSREPQGNYGYTF.

The V gene is TRBV27, the J gene TRBJ1-2; 9 bases are shared with TRBD1. Per the germline V gene, CDR1 is MNHEY and CDR2 is SMNVEV (reference sequence). This CDR3 contains 14 residues. V trimming: 8 bases; J trimming: 2 bases; junction bases outside the gene matches: 6. The DNA for the CDR3 is TGTGCCAGCCACGGACAGGGGCCCAACTATGGCTACACCTTC. Translated: CASHGQGPNYGYTF.

The V and J genes are TRBV7-9 and TRBJ1-1; 10 nucleotides match TRBD1. The CDR3 has 14 amino acids. Trimming took 3 bases from V and 6 from J; bases not matched to a gene: 4. Germline values: CDR1 SEHNR, CDR2 FQNEAQ (reference sequence). The chain's CDR3 is CASSFGDRGSEAFF. CDR3 DNA sequence: TGTGCCAGCAGCTTTGGGGACAGGGGTTCTGAAGCTTTCTTT.

In DNA form, the CDR3 reads TGCGCCAGCAGCCTCGGACTAGCGGGGGAGCAAGAGACCCAGTACTTC. It codes for CASSLGLAGEQETQYF. The J gene is TRBJ2-5, the V gene TRBV5-1; 13 positions agree with TRBD2. J was trimmed by 2 bases and V by 4 bases; bases with no gene match: 5. The CDR3 is 16 residues long. CDR1 and CDR2 from the germline V gene are SGHRS and YFSETQ.

The chain has TRBV4-2 and TRBJ1-1; D unresolved. V lost 5 bases and J 5 bases, leaving 21 bases between the germline ends. CDR1 LGHNA and CDR2 YNFKEQ come from the germline V gene. The CDR3 has 16 residues. Here the CDR3 DNA reads TGTGCCAGCAGCGGGTACGGGGAGGGTGTTAATACTGAAGCTTTCTTT. Protein: CASSGYGEGVNTEAFF.

The chain has TRBV7-3 and TRBJ1-6; 8 bases are a match to TRBD1. V lost 3 bases, J lost 9 bases, and 4 bases stayed unmatched. CDR1 SGHTA and CDR2 FQGTGA come from the germline V gene. This CDR3 has 14 residues. The CDR3 sequence: CASSFGTGGSPLHF. The CDR3 region has the DNA TGTGCCAGCAGCTTCGGGACAGGCGGTTCACCCCTCCACTTT.

This chain connects TRBV27 to TRBJ1-2; maybe TRBD1 (5 bases). V was shortened by 5 bases and J by 4 bases, with 17 bases between the two germline ends. The V gene's germline CDR1 is MNHEY and CDR2 SMNVEV (reference sequence). The CDR3 sequence is 15 residues long. CDR3 nucleotides: TGTGCCAGCAGTCCCCATCACGGGGGAAGCTATGGCTACACCTTC. Encoded protein: CASSPHHGGSYGYTF.

V gene TRBV14 combines with J gene TRBJ2-7, with 9 bases aligning to TRBD1. The CDR3 has 16 residues. V lost 3 bases, J lost 1 base, and 7 bases stayed unmatched. CDR1 is SGHDN and CDR2 is FVKESK in the germline V gene. CDR3 coding DNA: TGTGCCAGCAGCCACTCTCCGGGACAGGGATCCTACGAGCAGTACTTC. This encodes CASSHSPGQGSYEQYF.

The chain employs TRBV5-1 and TRBJ2-7, with 8 bases identical to TRBD1. Germline V CDR1 and CDR2: SGHRS, YFSETQ. V trimming: 0 bases; J trimming: 2 bases; junction bases outside the gene matches: 4. CDR3 length equals 15 residues. The CDR3 DNA reads TGCGCCAGCAGCTTGGTAGGGACAGGCCCCTACGAGCAGTACTTC. It translates to CASSLVGTGPYEQYF.

The gene calls are TRBV28 and TRBJ1-2; 8 bases agree with TRBD1. The ends lost 5 bases at V and 8 bases at J; junction bases unmatched: 10. The CDR3 contains 14 residues. CDR1 is MDHEN and CDR2 is SYDVKM in the germline V gene. The chain's CDR3 is CASSRPDREGGYTF. The CDR3 DNA sequence: TGTGCCAGCAGTAGACCGGACAGGGAGGGAGGCTACACCTTC.

In its sample, this clone was seen once. The CDR3 spells CASSQITGGETQYF. In DNA form, the CDR3 reads TGTGCCAGCAGCCAAATAACAGGGGGGGAGACCCAGTACTTC. This chain connects TRBV3-1 (or the pseudogene TRBV3-2) to TRBJ2-5; 8 nucleotides align to TRBD1. V dropped 2 bases and J dropped 5; count of bases not matched to a gene: 4. CDR3 length equals 14 residues. The germline V gene encodes CDR1 LGHDT and CDR2 YNNKEL (reference sequence).

The chain recombines TRBV28 with TRBJ1-2; 9 nucleotides align to TRBD1. The trim removed 6 bases at V and 8 bases at J, leaving 7 bases unmatched. CDR1 and CDR2 from the germline V gene are MDHEN and SYDVKM. This CDR3 is built from 13 residues. The CDR3 nucleotides read TGTGCCAGCAGGTCGGGACAGGGCGGGGGCTACACCTTC. Protein product: CASRSGQGGGYTF.

The chain carries TRBV20-1 and TRBJ1-2; D gene unclear. The germline V gene has CDR1 DFQATT and CDR2 SNEGSKA (reference sequence). CDR3 length: 11 amino acids. The V end was cut by 4 bases, the J end by 1 base, with 4 bases between. In nucleotides, the CDR3 is TGCAGTGCTACCTATAACTATGGCTACACCTTC. Protein product: CSATYNYGYTF.

The chain uses TRBV12-3 or TRBV12-4 and TRBJ2-1; weak D call: TRBD2 (6 bases). This CDR3 region has 13 residues. V lost 6 bases, J lost 7 bases, and 13 bases lay in between. Here the CDR3 DNA reads TGTGCCAGCAGCATCGGCCGGGGGAATGAGCAGTTCTTC. The encoded protein is CASSIGRGNEQFF.

The CDR3 DNA follows: TGTGCCAGCAGCGCAAATGAGGGGACTAGCCGTCCCCGGGCAAGTGAGCAGTTCTTC. Translated, it gives CASSANEGTSRPRASEQFF. This chain joins TRBV9 and TRBJ2-1, with 9 bases identical to TRBD2. The V gene end was trimmed by 3 bases and the J gene end by 9 bases; junction bases not matched to a gene: 22. The length of the CDR3 is 19 residues. CDR1 and CDR2 from the germline V gene are SGDLS and YYNGEE. The whole variable domain, filled in from reference TRBV9 and TRBJ2-1, reads DSGVTQTPKHLITATGQRVTLRCSPRSGDLSVYWYQQSLDQGLQFLIQYYNGEERAKGNILERFSAQQFPDLHSELNLSSLELGDSALYFCASSANEGTSRPRASEQFFGPGTRLTVL.

This clone has just one count. The rearrangement uses TRBV5-5 and TRBJ2-7, with a possible D match to TRBD1 (5 bases). Between the trimmed V and J ends, which lost 3 bases and 0 bases, there was a span of 13 bases. In germline, CDR1 is SGHKS, CDR2 YYEKEE (reference sequence). The CDR3 runs to 15 residues. CDR3 sequence: CASSSSTASSYEQYF. CDR3 nucleotide sequence: TGTGCCAGCAGCTCTTCGACAGCGAGCTCCTACGAGCAGTACTTC.

This chain links TRBV6-6 with TRBJ2-1, with TRBD2 as a possible D gene (5 bases). In germline, CDR1 is MNHNY, CDR2 SVGAGI (reference sequence). This CDR3 is 15 amino acids long. The V and J ends lost 2 bases and 4 bases respectively, with 12 bases between them. This CDR3 reads CASSYVRVGYNEQFF. The CDR3 DNA reads as TGTGCCAGCAGTTACGTGAGGGTAGGGTACAATGAGCAGTTCTTC.

This rearrangement joins TRBV19 to TRBJ1-2, with 9 nucleotides matching TRBD1. V was pared by 4 bases and J by 9 bases, with 9 bases of the junction left unmatched. The CDR3 length is 14 residues. Per germline, CDR1 LNHDA and CDR2 SQIVND (reference sequence). Written as DNA, the CDR3 is TGTGCCAGTAGTACGGCCGGGACAGGGATGCGCTACACCTTC. Translated: CASSTAGTGMRYTF.

The chain has TRBV6-5 and TRBJ2-1; TRBD1 matches 9 bases. CDR1 is MNHEY, CDR2 SVGAGI, per germline. The CDR3 has 16 residues. With V trimmed by 2 bases and J by 4 bases, 6 bases remained unmatched. CDR3 in amino acids: CASSYGGTGIYNEQFF. CDR3 bases: TGTGCCAGCAGTTACGGAGGGACAGGGATATACAATGAGCAGTTCTTC.

This chain connects TRBV28 to TRBJ2-3; the D gene is possibly TRBD1 (6 bases). CDR3 length: 13 residues. V was cut by 6 bases and J by 4 bases, with 11 bases left in between. Per the germline V gene, CDR1 is MDHEN and CDR2 is SYDVKM. For the CDR3, the DNA is TGTGCCAGCAGAACAGGGTCTCCAGATACGCAGTATTTT. Translated, it gives CASRTGSPDTQYF. The complete variable domain, with remaining parts taken from reference TRBV28 and TRBJ2-3, reads DVKVTQSSRYLVKRTGEKVFLECVQDMDHENMFWYRQDPGLGLRLIYFSYDVKMKEKGDIPEGYSVSREKKERFSLILESASTNQTSMYLCASRTGSPDTQYFGPGTRLTVL.

The chain couples TRBV18 to TRBJ1-5; D is possibly TRBD1 (6 bases). CDR3 size: 17 residues. V was shortened by 4 bases and J by 2 bases, with 18 bases between the two germline ends. CDR1 KGHSH and CDR2 LQKENI come from the germline V gene. This CDR3 reads CASSQGLGAGGNQPQHF. The CDR3 nucleotides are TGTGCCAGCTCACAAGGCTTGGGGGCCGGGGGCAATCAGCCCCAGCATTTT. The full variable domain, completed using reference TRBV18 and TRBJ1-5, is NAGVMQNPRHLVRRRGQEARLRCSPMKGHSHVYWYRQLPEEGLKFMVYLQKENIIDESGMPKERFSAEFPKEGPSILRIQQVVRGDSAAYFCASSQGLGAGGNQPQHFGDGTRLSIL.

V and J are TRBV10-3 and TRBJ1-5; D is undetermined. V was clipped by 0 bases and J by 3 bases, with 9 bases between them. The CDR3 extends over 15 amino acids. Germline CDR1 reads ENHRY; CDR2 reads SYGVKD. The CDR3 sequence is CAISESAVTNQPQHF. The CDR3 nucleotides are TGTGCCATCAGTGAGTCCGCGGTAACCAATCAGCCCCAGCATTTT.

The chain recombines TRBV5-6 with TRBJ2-7; 12 nucleotides agree with TRBD1. The CDR3 spans 17 residues. The ends lost 3 bases at V and 7 bases at J; junction bases unmatched: 14. CDR1 and CDR2 (germline): SGHDT, YYEEEE. This CDR3 is CASSSSSGDRGRNEQYF. The CDR3 DNA follows: TGTGCCAGCAGCTCCAGTTCGGGGGACAGGGGGCGCAATGAGCAGTACTTC.

This chain connects TRBV2 to TRBJ1-6; D is ambiguous. The CDR3 runs to 16 residues. CDR1 SNHLY and CDR2 FYNNEI come from the germline V gene. V dropped 1 base and J dropped 7 bases, with 14 bases sitting between them. The CDR3 loop reads CASSEGQVGGNSPLHF. CDR3 nucleotide sequence: TGTGCCAGCAGTGAAGGGCAGGTCGGAGGGAATTCACCCCTCCACTTT.

This chain links TRBV5-1 with TRBJ2-4; D is perhaps TRBD1 (7 bases). This CDR3 is built from 13 residues. V shed 3 bases and J shed 10 bases, with 14 bases lying between them. Germline loops: CDR1 SGHRS, CDR2 YFSETQ. This CDR3 reads CASSSRGEKIQYF. The CDR3, as DNA: TGCGCCAGCAGCTCCAGGGGGGAGAAGATTCAGTACTTC. Supplemented by reference TRBV5-1 and TRBJ2-4, the full variable domain reads KAGVTQTPRYLIKTRGQQVTLSCSPISGHRSVSWYQQTPGQGLQFLFEYFSETQRNKGNFPGRFSGRQFSNSRSEMNVSTLELGDSALYLCASSSRGEKIQYFGAGTRLSVL.

The V call is TRBV20-1, the J call TRBJ1-2; D perhaps matches TRBD1 (5 bases). V lost 3 bases and J 7 bases, leaving 21 bases between the germline ends. The CDR3 is 15 residues long. From germline, CDR1 is DFQATT and CDR2 SNEGSKA (reference sequence). Written as DNA, the CDR3 is TGCAGTGCTAGTAGCTTTTCAGGGATCGTTCGTGGCTACACCTTC. Translated, it gives CSASSFSGIVRGYTF.

This rearrangement joins TRBV5-4 to TRBJ1-1; possible D gene TRBD1, 5 bases. Trimming cost V 0 bases and J 5 bases, with 11 bases left between them. CDR3 length: 14 residues. CDR1 SGHNT and CDR2 YYREEE come from the germline V gene (reference sequence). This chain's CDR3 is CASSLAGVETEAFF. In DNA form, the CDR3 reads TGTGCCAGCAGCTTGGCGGGGGTAGAGACTGAAGCTTTCTTT.

The chain joins TRBV5-4 to TRBJ1-2; TRBD1 is a possible D gene (5 bases). V was cut by 3 bases and J by 2 bases, with 17 bases left in between. The germline V gene encodes CDR1 SGHNT and CDR2 YYREEE (reference sequence). The CDR3 contains 16 residues. The CDR3 DNA sequence: TGTGCCAGCAGCTCGGACAAGCCCTTGACCAACTATGGCTACACCTTC. Translated: CASSSDKPLTNYGYTF. The full variable domain, in which reference TRBV5-4 and TRBJ1-2 provide the parts outside the CDR3, is ETGVTQSPTHLIKTRGQQVTLRCSSQSGHNTVSWYQQALGQGPQFIFQYYREEENGRGNFPPRFSGLQFPNYSSELNVNALELDDSALYLCASSSDKPLTNYGYTFGSGTRLTVV.

The chain links TRBV6-5 to TRBJ1-2, with a possible D match to TRBD1 (5 bases). Germline CDR1 MNHEY, CDR2 SVGAGI. V lost 2 bases and J 8 bases, leaving 18 bases between the germline ends. The CDR3 spans 15 residues. CDR3 in DNA: TGTGCCAGCAGTTACGATTGGGGCACACAGTACGGCTACACCTTC. This gives the protein CASSYDWGTQYGYTF.

This chain connects TRBV11-1 to TRBJ2-5; weak D call: TRBD2 (5 bases). This CDR3 comprises 15 residues. Germline V gene lookup returns CDR1 SGHAT and CDR2 FQDESV (reference sequence). V was pared by 6 bases and J by 1 base, with 15 bases between. The CDR3 DNA is TGTGCCAGCAGTTTGGAGGTGGCAGCCCAAGAGACCCAGTACTTC. The encoded protein is CASSLEVAAQETQYF.